Below, one T cell receptor (beta chain) is given with its context. Its antigen is undetermined. The data were taken from a study of post-analysis software for immune sequencing data. Study results and caveats: TRBV5-6, TRBV5-1 and TRBV20-1 belonged to a set of five TRBV segments that were more frequent in patients than controls. Significantly lower normalized Chao1 diversity was found in patients with multiple sclerosis relative to controls.

The authors incorporated unique molecular identifiers into the TCR beta cDNA libraries. Each sample of roughly 0.9 to 11 million input T cells yielded around 500,000 cDNA molecules, so each molecule approximated one T cell. TCRdb passed the PCR reads through MiXCR, listing each CDR3 protein once. The repertoire holds under 900,000 distinct CDR3 sequences, with approximately 53% as singletons. V was shortened by 3 bases and J by 4 bases, with 20 bases between the two germline ends. Germline CDR1 SGHKS, CDR2 YYEKEE (reference sequence). There are 17 residues in the CDR3. Sequenced: blood. The gene calls are TRBV5-5 and TRBJ2-1; perhaps TRBD2 as D (5 bases). The sequence derives from a girl aged 10-17 years with multiple sclerosis. CDR3 nucleotides: TGTGCCAGCAGCTGGGATCCTGACTACTCGTCTTACAATGAGCAGTTCTTC. It yields the protein CASSWDPDYSSYNEQFF.